This is a list of T cell receptor beta chains from one sample in a study of blood T cell repertoires in COVID-19. Produced via immunoSEQ multiplex PCR; TCRdb's table is partial and in-frame only. The table lists about 6,000 clones, 70% to 90% of them singletons, with approximately 7% in the top ten. Material: peripheral blood. The receptors come from a human donor in a cohort sampled during active COVID-19. The CDR3 runs from the conserved cysteine through the conserved F or W. Each record gives: CDR3 DNA, CDR3 protein, clone size, J gene, D gene, V gene. The D gene is left open where the match is weak. The listing skips clone size in some rows; elsewhere it reads once, few, many or a size class.

DNA: TGTGCCAGCTCACCACTAGCGGGGGGAGACACAGATACGCAGTATTTT
CDR3: CASSPLAGGDTDTQYF
size: -
J: TRBJ2-3
D: TRBD2
V: TRBV18

DNA: TGTGCCAGCAGCTTAGAAGGTTTCGGGGTCAATGAGCAGTTCTTC
CDR3: CASSLEGFGVNEQFF
size: -
J: TRBJ2-1
D: -
V: TRBV7-2

DNA: TGTGCCAGTAGCTTGAGAGGTTACTATGGCTACACCTTC
CDR3: CASSLRGYYGYTF
size: -
J: TRBJ1-2
D: -
V: TRBV5-4

DNA: TGTGCCAGCGGGGACAGCGGAGGGGATACGCAGTATTTT
CDR3: CASGDSGGDTQYF
size: -
J: TRBJ2-3
D: -
V: TRBV5-4

DNA: TGCGCCAGCAGTCCGGGGATGAGGGATTCACCCCTCCACTTT
CDR3: CASSPGMRDSPLHF
size: -
J: TRBJ1-6
D: -
V: TRBV5-1

DNA: TGTGCCAGCAGACCCACCTACAGGGAACCATGGAGGTCCTATAATTCACCCCTCCACTTT
CDR3: CASRPTYREPWRSYNSPLHF
size: -
J: TRBJ1-6
D: -
V: TRBV27

DNA: TGTGCCAGCAGCAACCAGGAGGGTAGCAATCAGCCCCAGCATTTT
CDR3: CASSNQEGSNQPQHF
size: -
J: TRBJ1-5
D: -
V: TRBV7-9

DNA: TGTGCCAGCACCTGGGGGACAGGGAACAATGAGCAGTTCTTC
CDR3: CASTWGTGNNEQFF
size: -
J: TRBJ2-1
D: TRBD1
V: TRBV27

DNA: TGCGCCAGCAGCCTGACCGGGACTAGTTCCTCGGGGACCCAGTACTTC
CDR3: CASSLTGTSSSGTQYF
size: -
J: TRBJ2-5
D: TRBD2
V: TRBV4-3

DNA: TGTGCCAGCAGCCCTCTCAGCGGGAGGGCCAACTACGAGCAGTACTTC
CDR3: CASSPLSGRANYEQYF
size: -
J: TRBJ2-7
D: TRBD2
V: TRBV11-2

DNA: TGTGCCAGCAGCGCGGCACGCGGCAATCAGCCCCAGCATTTT
CDR3: CASSAARGNQPQHF
size: once
J: TRBJ1-5
D: -
V: TRBV7-2

DNA: TGTGCCATCCTCCGGGGGGACAGGGTTAACACCGGGGAGCTGTTTTTT
CDR3: CAILRGDRVNTGELFF
size: -
J: TRBJ2-2
D: TRBD1
V: TRBV10-3

DNA: TGTGCCAGTAGTCCGGACTGGCAGAACACTGAAGCTTTCTTT
CDR3: CASSPDWQNTEAFF
size: -
J: TRBJ1-1
D: -
V: TRBV19

DNA: TGTGCCAGCAGCGAGGAAACGGGAAACACCATATATTTT
CDR3: CASSEETGNTIYF
size: few
J: TRBJ1-3
D: -
V: TRBV2

DNA: TGTGCCAGCAGCGGGACAGGGATCGGGGAGACCCAGTACTTC
CDR3: CASSGTGIGETQYF
size: -
J: TRBJ2-5
D: TRBD1
V: TRBV2

DNA: TGTGCCAGCAGTGAGGTAGGACAGGGGTACAATGAGCAGTTCTTC
CDR3: CASSEVGQGYNEQFF
size: once
J: TRBJ2-1
D: TRBD1
V: TRBV6-2/TRBV6-3

DNA: TGTGCCAGCAGCTTGTTGACAGGGACGAACACCGGGGAGCTGTTTTTT
CDR3: CASSLLTGTNTGELFF
size: -
J: TRBJ2-2
D: TRBD1
V: TRBV5-6

DNA: TGCGCCAGCAGCCAACAACAGGGCACAGATACGCAGTATTTT
CDR3: CASSQQQGTDTQYF
size: -
J: TRBJ2-3
D: -
V: TRBV4-1

DNA: TGTGCAAGCAGCGTAGCAGGGTGGGCCAAAAACATTCAGTACTTC
CDR3: CASSVAGWAKNIQYF
size: -
J: TRBJ2-4
D: -
V: TRBV9

DNA: TGTGCCAGCACCCAGCTCACGACGGGCACCGGGGAGCTGTTTTTT
CDR3: CASTQLTTGTGELFF
size: -
J: TRBJ2-2
D: -
V: TRBV7-8